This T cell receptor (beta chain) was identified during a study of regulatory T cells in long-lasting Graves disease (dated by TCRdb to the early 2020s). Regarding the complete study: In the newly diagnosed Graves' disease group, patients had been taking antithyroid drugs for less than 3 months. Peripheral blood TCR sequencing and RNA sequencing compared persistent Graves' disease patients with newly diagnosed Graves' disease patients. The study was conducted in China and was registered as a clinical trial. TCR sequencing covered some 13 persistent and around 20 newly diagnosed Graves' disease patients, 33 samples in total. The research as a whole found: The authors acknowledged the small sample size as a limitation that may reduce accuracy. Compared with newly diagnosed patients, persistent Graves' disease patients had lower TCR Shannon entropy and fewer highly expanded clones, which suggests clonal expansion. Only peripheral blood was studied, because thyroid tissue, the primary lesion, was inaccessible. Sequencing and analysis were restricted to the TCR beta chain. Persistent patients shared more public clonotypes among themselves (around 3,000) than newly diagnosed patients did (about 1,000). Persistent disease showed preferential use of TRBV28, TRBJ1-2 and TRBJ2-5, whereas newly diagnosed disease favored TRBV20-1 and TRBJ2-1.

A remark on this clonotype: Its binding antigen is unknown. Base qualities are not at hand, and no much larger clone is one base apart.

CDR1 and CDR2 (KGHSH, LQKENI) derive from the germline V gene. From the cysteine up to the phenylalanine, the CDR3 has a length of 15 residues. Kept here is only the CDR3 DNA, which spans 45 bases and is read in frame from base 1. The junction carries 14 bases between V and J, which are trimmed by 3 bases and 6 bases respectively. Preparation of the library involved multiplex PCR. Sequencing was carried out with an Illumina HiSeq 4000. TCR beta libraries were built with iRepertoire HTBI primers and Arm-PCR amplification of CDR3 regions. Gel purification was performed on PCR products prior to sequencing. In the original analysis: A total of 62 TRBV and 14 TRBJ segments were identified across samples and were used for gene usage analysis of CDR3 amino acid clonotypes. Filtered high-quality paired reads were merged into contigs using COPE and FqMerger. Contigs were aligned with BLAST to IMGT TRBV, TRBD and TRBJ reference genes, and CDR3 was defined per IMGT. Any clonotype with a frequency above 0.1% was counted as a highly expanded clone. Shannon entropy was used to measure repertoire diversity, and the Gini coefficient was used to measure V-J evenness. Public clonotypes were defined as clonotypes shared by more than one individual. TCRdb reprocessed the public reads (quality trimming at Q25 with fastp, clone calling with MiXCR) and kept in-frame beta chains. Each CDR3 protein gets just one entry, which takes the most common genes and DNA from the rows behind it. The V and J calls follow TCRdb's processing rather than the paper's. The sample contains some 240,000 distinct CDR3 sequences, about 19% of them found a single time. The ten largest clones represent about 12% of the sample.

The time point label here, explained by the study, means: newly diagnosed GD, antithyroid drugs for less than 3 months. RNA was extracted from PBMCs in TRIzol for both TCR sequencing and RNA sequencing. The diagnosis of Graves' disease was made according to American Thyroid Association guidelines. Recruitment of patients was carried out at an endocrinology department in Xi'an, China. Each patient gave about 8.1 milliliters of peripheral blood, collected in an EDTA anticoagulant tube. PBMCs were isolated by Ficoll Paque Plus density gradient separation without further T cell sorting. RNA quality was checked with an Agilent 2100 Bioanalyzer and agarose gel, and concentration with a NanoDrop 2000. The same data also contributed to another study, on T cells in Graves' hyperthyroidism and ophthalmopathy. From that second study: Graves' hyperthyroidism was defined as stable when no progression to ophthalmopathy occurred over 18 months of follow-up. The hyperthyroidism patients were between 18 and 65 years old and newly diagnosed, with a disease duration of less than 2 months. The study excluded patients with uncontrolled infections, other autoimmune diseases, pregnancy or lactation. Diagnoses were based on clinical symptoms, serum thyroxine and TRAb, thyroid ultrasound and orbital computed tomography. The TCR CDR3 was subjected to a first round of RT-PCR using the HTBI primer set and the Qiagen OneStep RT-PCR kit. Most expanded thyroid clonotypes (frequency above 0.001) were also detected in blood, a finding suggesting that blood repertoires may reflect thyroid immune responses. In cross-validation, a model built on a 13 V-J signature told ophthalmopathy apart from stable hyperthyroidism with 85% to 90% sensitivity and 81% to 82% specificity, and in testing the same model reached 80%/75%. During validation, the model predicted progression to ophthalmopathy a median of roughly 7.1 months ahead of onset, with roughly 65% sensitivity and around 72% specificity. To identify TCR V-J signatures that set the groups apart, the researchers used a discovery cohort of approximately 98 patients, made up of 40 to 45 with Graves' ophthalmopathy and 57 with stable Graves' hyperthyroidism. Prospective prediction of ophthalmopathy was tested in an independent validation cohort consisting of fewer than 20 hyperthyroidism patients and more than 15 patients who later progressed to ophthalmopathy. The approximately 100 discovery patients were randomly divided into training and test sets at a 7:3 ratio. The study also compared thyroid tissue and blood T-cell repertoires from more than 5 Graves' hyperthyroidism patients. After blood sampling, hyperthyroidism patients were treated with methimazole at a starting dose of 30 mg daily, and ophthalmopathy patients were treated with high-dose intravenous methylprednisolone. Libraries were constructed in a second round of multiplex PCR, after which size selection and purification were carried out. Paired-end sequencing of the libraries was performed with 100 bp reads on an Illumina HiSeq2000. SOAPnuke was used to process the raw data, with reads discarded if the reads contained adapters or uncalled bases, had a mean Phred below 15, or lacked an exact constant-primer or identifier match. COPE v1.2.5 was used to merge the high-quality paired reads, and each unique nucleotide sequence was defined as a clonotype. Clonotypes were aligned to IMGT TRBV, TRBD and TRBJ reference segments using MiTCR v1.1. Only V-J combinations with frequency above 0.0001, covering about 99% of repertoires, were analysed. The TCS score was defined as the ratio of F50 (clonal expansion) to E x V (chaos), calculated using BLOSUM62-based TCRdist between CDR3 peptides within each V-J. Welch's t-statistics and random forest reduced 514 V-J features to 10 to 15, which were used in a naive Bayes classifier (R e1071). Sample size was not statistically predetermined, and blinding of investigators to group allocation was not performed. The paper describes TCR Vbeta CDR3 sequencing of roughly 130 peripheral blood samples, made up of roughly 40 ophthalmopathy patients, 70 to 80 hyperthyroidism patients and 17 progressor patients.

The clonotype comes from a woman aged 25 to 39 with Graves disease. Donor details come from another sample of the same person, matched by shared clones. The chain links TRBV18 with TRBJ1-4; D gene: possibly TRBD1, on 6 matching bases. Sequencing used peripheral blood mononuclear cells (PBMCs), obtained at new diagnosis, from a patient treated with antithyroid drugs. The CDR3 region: CASSPVLGGDEKLFF. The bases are TGTGCCAGCTCACCGGTTCTGGGGGGCGATGAAAAACTGTTTTTT.